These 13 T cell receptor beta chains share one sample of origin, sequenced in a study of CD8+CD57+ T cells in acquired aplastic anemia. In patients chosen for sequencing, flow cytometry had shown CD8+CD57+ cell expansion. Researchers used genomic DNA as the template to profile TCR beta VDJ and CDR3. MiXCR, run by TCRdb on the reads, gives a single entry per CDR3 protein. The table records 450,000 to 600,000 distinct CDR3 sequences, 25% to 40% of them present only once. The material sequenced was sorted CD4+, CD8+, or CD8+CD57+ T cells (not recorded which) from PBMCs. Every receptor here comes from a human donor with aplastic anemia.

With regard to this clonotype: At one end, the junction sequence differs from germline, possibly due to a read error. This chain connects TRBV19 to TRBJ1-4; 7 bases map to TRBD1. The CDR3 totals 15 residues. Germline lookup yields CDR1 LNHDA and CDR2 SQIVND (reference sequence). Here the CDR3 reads CASSEGQHEWERLFF. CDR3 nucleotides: TGTGCCAGTAGTGAGGGACAGCACGAATGGGAAAGACTGTTTTTT.

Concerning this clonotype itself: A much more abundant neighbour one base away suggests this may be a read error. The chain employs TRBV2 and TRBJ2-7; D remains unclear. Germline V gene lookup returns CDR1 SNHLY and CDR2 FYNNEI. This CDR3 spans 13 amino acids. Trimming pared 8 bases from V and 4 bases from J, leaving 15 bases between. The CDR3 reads CASGGLDGYEQYF. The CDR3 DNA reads TGTGCCAGCGGTGGGCTGGACGGGTACGAGCAGTACTTC.

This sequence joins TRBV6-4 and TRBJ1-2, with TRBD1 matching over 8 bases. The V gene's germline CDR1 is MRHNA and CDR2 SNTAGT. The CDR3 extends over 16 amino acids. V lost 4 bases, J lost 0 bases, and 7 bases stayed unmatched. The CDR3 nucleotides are TGTGCCAGCAGTGTATCGACAGGGGAGACTAACTATGGCTACACCTTC. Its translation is CASSVSTGETNYGYTF.

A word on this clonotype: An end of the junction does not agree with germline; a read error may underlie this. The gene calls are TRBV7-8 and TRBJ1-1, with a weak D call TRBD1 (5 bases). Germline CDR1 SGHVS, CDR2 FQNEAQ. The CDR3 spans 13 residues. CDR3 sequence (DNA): TGTGCCAGCAGCCGGGACTGGAACACTGAAGCTCTCTTT. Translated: CASSRDWNTEALF.

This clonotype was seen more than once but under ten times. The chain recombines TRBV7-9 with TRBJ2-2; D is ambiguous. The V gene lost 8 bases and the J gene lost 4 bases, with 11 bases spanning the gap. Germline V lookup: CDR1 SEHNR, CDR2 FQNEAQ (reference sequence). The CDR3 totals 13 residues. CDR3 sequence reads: CASGKDLTGELFF. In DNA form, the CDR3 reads TGTGCCAGCGGCAAAGACCTCACCGGGGAGCTGTTTTTT.

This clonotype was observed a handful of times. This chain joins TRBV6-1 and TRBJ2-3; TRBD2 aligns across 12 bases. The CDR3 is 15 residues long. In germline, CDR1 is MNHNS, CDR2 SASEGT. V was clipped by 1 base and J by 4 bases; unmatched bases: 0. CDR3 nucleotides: TGTGCCAGCAGTGAAGGACTAGCGGGAGCAGATACGCAGTATTTT. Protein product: CASSEGLAGADTQYF.

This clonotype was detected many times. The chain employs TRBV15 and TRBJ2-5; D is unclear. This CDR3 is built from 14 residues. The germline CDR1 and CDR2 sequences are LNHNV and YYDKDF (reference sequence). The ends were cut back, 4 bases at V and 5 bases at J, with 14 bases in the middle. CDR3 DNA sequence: TGTGCCACCAGCATCGAGTCTCGGGCGGAGACCCAGTACTTC. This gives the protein CATSIESRAETQYF.

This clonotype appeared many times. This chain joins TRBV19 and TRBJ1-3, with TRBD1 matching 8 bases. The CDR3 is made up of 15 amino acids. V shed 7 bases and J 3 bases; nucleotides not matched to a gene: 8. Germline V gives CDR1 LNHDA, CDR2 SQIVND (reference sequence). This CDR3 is CASKNRTGIGNTIYF. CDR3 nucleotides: TGTGCCAGTAAAAACAGGACAGGGATTGGAAACACCATATATTTT.

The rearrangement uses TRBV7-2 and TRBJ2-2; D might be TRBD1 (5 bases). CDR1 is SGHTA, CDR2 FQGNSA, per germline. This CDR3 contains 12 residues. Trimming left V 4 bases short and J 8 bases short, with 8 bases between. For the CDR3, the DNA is TGTGCCAGCAGCTCGAACAGGGGGGAGCTGTTTTTT. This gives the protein CASSSNRGELFF.

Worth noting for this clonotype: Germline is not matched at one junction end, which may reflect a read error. The CDR3 nucleotides read TGTGCCAGTAGTTCATCGAGGACAAGTAGATTC. Amino acids: CASSSSRTSRF. The V call is TRBV11-1, the J call TRBJ2-7; maybe TRBD1 (5 bases). There are 11 residues in the CDR3. Germline loops: CDR1 SGHAT, CDR2 FQDESV (reference sequence).

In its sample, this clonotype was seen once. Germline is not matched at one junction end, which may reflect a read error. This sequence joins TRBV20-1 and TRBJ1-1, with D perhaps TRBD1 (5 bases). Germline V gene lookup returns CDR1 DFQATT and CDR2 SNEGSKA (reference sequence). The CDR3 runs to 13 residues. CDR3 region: CSAQTQGGTGAFF. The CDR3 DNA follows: TGCAGTGCTCAAACACAAGGCGGGACTGGAGCTTTCTTT.

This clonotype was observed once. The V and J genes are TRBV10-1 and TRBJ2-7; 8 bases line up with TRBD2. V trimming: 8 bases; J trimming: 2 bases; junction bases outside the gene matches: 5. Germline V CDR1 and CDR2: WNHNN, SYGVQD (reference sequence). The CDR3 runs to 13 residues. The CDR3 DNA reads TGCGCCAGCGGTAGCGGGGCCGCCTACGAGCAGTACTTC. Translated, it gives CASGSGAAYEQYF.

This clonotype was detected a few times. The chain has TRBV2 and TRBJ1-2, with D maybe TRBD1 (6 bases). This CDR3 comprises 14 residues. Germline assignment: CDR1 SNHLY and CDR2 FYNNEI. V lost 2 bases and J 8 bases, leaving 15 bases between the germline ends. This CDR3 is CASSEYVRGSGYTF. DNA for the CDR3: TGTGCCAGCAGTGAATACGTCAGGGGTAGCGGCTACACCTTC.